This TCR beta chain was identified during a study of blood T cell repertoires in COVID-19. Libraries were prepared by immunoSEQ multiplex PCR; TCRdb keeps only in-frame clonotypes and omits some of them. Of approximately 210,000 clones in the sample, 80% were seen once. V lost 3 bases to trimming and J lost 1 base; unmatched junction nucleotides: 6. This CDR3 region has 16 residues. The V gene's germline CDR1 is MDHEN and CDR2 SYDVKM. Material for sequencing was PBMCs or T cells enriched from blood (not recorded which). The receptor's source is a man aged 25-40 years with acute COVID-19. The rearrangement uses TRBV28 and TRBJ1-3; 7 bases align to TRBD1. CDR3 protein: CASSFWGQRSGNTIYF. The DNA for the CDR3 is TGTGCCAGCAGTTTTTGGGGACAGCGTTCTGGAAACACCATATATTTT. The whole variable domain, filled in from reference TRBV28 and TRBJ1-3, reads DVKVTQSSRYLVKRTGEKVFLECVQDMDHENMFWYRQDPGLGLRLIYFSYDVKMKEKGDIPEGYSVSREKKERFSLILESASTNQTSMYLCASSFWGQRSGNTIYFGEGSWLTVV.